This TCR beta chain comes out of a study of cytomegalovirus exposure and HLA in healthy donors. The protocol was immunoSEQ multiplex PCR, while the TCRdb copy is restricted to in-frame clones and leaves out a portion. The sample shows roughly 47,000 clones, 80% to 95% of them seen only once. V lost 4 bases and J lost 3, with 21 bases in between. The CDR3 extends over 18 amino acids. Germline loops: CDR1 MGHRA, CDR2 YSYEKL. The chain is built from TRBV4-1 and TRBJ1-4; a possible D gene is TRBD1 (6 bases). The sequenced sample consisted of PBMCs. The receptor's source is a woman aged 18-29 years in good health and CMV-seronegative. CDR3 sequence (DNA): TGCGCCAGCAGCCCCACCCGTTGGACAGCGGGACCTAATGAAAAACTGTTTTTT. Its protein product is CASSPTRWTAGPNEKLFF.